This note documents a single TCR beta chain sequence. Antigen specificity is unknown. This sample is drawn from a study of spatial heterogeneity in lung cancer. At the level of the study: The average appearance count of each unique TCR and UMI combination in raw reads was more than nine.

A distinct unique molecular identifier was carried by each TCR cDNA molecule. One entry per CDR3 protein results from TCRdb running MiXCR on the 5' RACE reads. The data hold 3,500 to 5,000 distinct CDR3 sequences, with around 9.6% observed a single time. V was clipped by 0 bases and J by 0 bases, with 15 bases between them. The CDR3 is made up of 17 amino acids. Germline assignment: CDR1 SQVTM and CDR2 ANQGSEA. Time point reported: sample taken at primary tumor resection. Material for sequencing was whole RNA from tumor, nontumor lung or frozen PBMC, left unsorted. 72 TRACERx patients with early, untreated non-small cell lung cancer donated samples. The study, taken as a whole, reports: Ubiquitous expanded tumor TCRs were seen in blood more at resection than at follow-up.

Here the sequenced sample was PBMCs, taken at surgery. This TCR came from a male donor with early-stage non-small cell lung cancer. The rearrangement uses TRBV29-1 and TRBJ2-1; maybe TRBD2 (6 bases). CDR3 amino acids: CSVEERRGASSYNEQFF. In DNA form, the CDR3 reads TGCAGCGTTGAAGAGCGGCGCGGGGCTTCCTCCTACAATGAGCAGTTCTTC.